This T cell receptor (beta chain) was recovered during a study of early stage breast cancer tumors. Study-level information: Around 9.6-fold was the mean read coverage per sample.

The CDR3 spans 18 residues. CDR1 SGHRS and CDR2 YFSETQ come from the germline V gene. Trimming cost V 0 bases and J 0 bases, with 18 bases left between them. Concerning this clone itself: Its specificity is not known.

Sequenced by immunoSEQ multiplex PCR; TCRdb stores in-frame clones only, minus some. The table has some 75,000 clones, roughly 80% seen once. Study results and caveats: Enriched TCRB sequences shared across patients were mostly commonly generated sequences.

The sample consisted of blood. The receptor was isolated from a person between 55 and 69 years old with breast cancer. The chain joins TRBV5-1 to TRBJ1-1; D unclear. CDR3 DNA: TGCGCCAGCAGCTTGGTTTCCCCCGCCAGATCCATGAACACTGAAGCTTTCTTT. This gives the protein CASSLVSPARSMNTEAFF.